The present TCR beta chain was sequenced within a study of T cells in Graves' hyperthyroidism and ophthalmopathy. About the study: Peripheral blood specimens were obtained at initial diagnosis, prior to any treatment.

Germline V gene data show CDR1 as SGHVS and CDR2 as FNYEAQ. This CDR3 has 15 amino acids. V lost 5 bases to trimming and J lost 3 bases; unmatched junction nucleotides: 6. RNA transcripts provided the source from which TCR beta CDR3 regions were amplified. HTBI primers were used for first-round RT-PCR of the TCR CDR3. One entry per CDR3 protein results from TCRdb running MiXCR on the multiplex PCR reads. The sample has about 640,000 distinct CDR3 sequences; 20% to 25% are singletons. The authors took PBMCs from 10 ml fresh peripheral blood. This clonotype was counted many times. Its specificity is unknown. Notes on the study in general: Model-based prediction identified ophthalmopathy a median roughly six months prior to its onset.

The chain carries TRBV7-6 and TRBJ2-7, with 11 bases matching TRBD2. Sequences were obtained from blood. The TCR sequence derives from a man under 40 with Graves' ophthalmopathy. The CDR3 region has the DNA TGTGCCAGCAGCACACTAGCGGGAGACAGCTACGAGCAGTACTTC. Protein product: CASSTLAGDSYEQYF.